The subject of this entry is one T cell receptor beta chain. Its antigen is undetermined. Trimming stripped 0 bases from V and 5 bases from J, with 14 bases between. Germline V gives CDR1 DFQATT, CDR2 SNEGSKA (reference sequence). This CDR3 spans 14 amino acids. TCRdb recomputed calls from the PCR reads with MiXCR, one row per CDR3 protein. The sample consists of roughly 630,000 distinct CDR3 sequences, about 25% of them appearing once. The data are from a study of molecular identifiers for immune sequencing clone quantification. Based on a CD8+CD4-CCR7+CD45RA+ profile, naive CD8 T cells were sorted. Points from the study as a whole: Clones that exceeded 20 RNA copies held over 97% of effector molecules, yet under 1% in naive cells.

The chain has TRBV20-1 and TRBJ2-7; D possibly corresponds to TRBD2 (6 bases). The receptor was isolated from a human donor in good health. Some libraries in this study had Jurkat cell RNA spiked in. The sequenced material came from naive CD8+ T cells from blood, with Jurkat cell RNA spiked in. Regarding subset: FACS-sorted CD8+CD4-CCR7+CD45RA+ naive T cells. CDR3 sequence reads: CSARDRGRIDEQYF. The CDR3 region has the DNA TGCAGTGCTAGAGATCGGGGGAGGATAGACGAGCAGTACTTC.